The clone carrying this T cell receptor beta chain was seen a few times. Trimming took 4 bases from V and 4 from J, leaving 11 bases between them. Germline values: CDR1 WSHSY, CDR2 SAAADI. This CDR3 spans 13 amino acids. These data originate in a study of CD8 T cells in ankylosing spondylitis. Via MiXCR, TCRdb re-called the 5' RACE reads, giving one row per CDR3 protein. The data show some 150,000 distinct CDR3 sequences, with over 9.5% seen just once and around 4.3% held by the top ten. The sequence was obtained from a female donor with ankylosing spondylitis or in good health (not recorded which). This chain connects TRBV10-2 to TRBJ2-7; D is ambiguous. Sequencing was performed on blood, either unsorted or a sorted T cell fraction (not recorded which). The CDR3 DNA is TGCGCCAGCAGTGCCACAGAAGGGTACGAGCAGTACTTC. Translation: CASSATEGYEQYF.